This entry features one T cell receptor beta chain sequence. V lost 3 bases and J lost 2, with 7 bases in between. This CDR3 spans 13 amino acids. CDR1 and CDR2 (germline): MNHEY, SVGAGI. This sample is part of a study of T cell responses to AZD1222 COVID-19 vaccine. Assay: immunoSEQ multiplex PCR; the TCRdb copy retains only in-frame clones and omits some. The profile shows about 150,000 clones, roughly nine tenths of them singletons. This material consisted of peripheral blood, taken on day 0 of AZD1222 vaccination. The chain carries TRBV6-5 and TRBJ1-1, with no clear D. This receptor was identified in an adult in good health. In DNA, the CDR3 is TGTGCCAGCAGTTATAGATTCAACACTGAAGCTTTCTTT. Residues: CASSYRFNTEAFF.